This is a list of T cell receptor beta chains from one sample in a study of CD8+CD57+ T cells in acquired aplastic anemia. TCRdb independently ran MiXCR on the reads; one entry per CDR3 protein. This sample has about 150,000 distinct CDR3 sequences, with just over 50% found just once. The sequenced material came from sorted CD4+, CD8+, or CD8+CD57+ T cells (not recorded which) from PBMCs. All receptors derive from a human donor with aplastic anemia. Each CDR3 is given with its conserved first and last residue. The D gene is left open where the match is weak. Not every row has a clone size; where given, it reads once, few, many or a size class.

>TRBV20-1|NA|TRBJ1-2|many
CSARPRDVSRGYTF
TGCAGTGCTAGACCACGGGACGTCTCGCGGGGCTACACCTTC
>TRBV20-1|NA|TRBJ2-5|NA
CSGGDGIEETQYF
TGCAGTGGAGGGGACGGTATCGAAGAGACCCAGTACTTC
>TRBV20-1|TRBD2|TRBJ2-7|many
CSASQTGTSGGISSYEQYF
TGCAGTGCCAGTCAAACCGGGACTAGCGGGGGGATCAGCTCCTACGAGCAGTACTTC
>TRBV7-6|TRBD2|TRBJ2-1|many
CASSSGGGGEINEQFF
TGTGCCAGCAGCTCAGGCGGGGGGGGTGAAATCAATGAGCAGTTCTTC
>TRBV6-1|TRBD2|TRBJ2-5|NA
CASRGSGRIQYF
TGTGCCAGCAGAGGTAGCGGGAGGATTCAGTACTTC
>TRBV2|NA|TRBJ2-1|NA
CASRSTSNEQFF
TGTGCCAGCAGGTCGACTAGCAATGAGCAGTTCTTC
>TRBV20-1|NA|TRBJ1-4|many
CSARDPRQGVNEKLFF
TGCAGTGCTAGAGATCCCCGGCAGGGCGTTAATGAAAAACTGTTTTTT
>TRBV29-1|TRBD1|TRBJ1-5|NA
CSVLTGVNQPQHF
TGCAGCGTTCTAACAGGGGTCAATCAGCCCCAGCATTTT
>TRBV7-9|NA|TRBJ1-2|many
CASSLDPGTTLQGYTF
TGTGCCAGCAGCTTAGACCCGGGGACGACGCTCCAGGGCTACACCTTC
>TRBV19|NA|TRBJ2-7|few
CASSIVAGKSYEQYF
TGTGCCAGTAGTATAGTGGCCGGGAAGTCCTACGAGCAGTACTTC
>TRBV11-2|NA|TRBJ2-3|NA
CASSLLGHSTDTQYF
TGTGCCAGCAGCTTATTGGGACACAGCACAGATACGCAGTATTTT
>TRBV25-1|NA|TRBJ1-1|NA
CASSVQGNEAFF
TGTGCCAGCAGTGTACAGGGCAATGAAGCTTTCTTT
>TRBV7-9|NA|TRBJ2-7|NA
CASSLRDTSSYEQYF
TGTGCCAGCAGCTTAAGGGACACTAGCTCCTACGAGCAGTACTTC
>TRBV12-3/TRBV12-4|NA|TRBJ1-2|many
CASSPTGIYGYTF
TGTGCCAGCAGCCCCACGGGTATCTATGGCTACACCTTC
>TRBV19|NA|TRBJ1-1|NA
CASLQFGAGNTEAFF
TGTGCCAGTCTTCAGTTTGGGGCAGGGAACACTGAAGCTTTCTTT
>TRBV12-3/TRBV12-4|NA|TRBJ2-1|NA
CASSFKGYSGFF
TGTGCCAGCAGTTTCAAGGGCTATTCGGGGTTCTTC
>TRBV3-1|TRBD1|TRBJ2-7|NA
CASSPGQGFEQYF
TGTGCCAGCAGCCCGGGACAGGGATTCGAGCAGTACTTC
>TRBV14|NA|TRBJ2-7|NA
CASSQIGRGYEQYF
TGTGCCAGCAGCCAGATCGGCAGGGGCTACGAGCAGTACTTC
>TRBV12-3/TRBV12-4|NA|TRBJ1-6|NA
CASSLHYNSPLHF
TGTGCCAGCAGTTTACACTATAATTCACCCCTCCACTTT
>TRBV7-9|NA|TRBJ2-7|once
CASSSQIGYEQYF
TGTGCCAGCAGCTCCCAAATAGGGTACGAGCAGTACTTC
>TRBV6-5|NA|TRBJ1-1|NA
CASSPRQTNTEAFF
TGTGCCAGCAGCCCCCGACAAACGAACACTGAAGCTTTCTTT
>TRBV19|TRBD1|TRBJ1-5|NA
CASSGQVRQPQHF
TGTGCCAGCTCAGGACAGGTTCGCCAGCCCCAGCATTTT
>TRBV7-8|NA|TRBJ2-5|many
CASSFWGRETQYF
TGTGCCAGCAGCTTTTGGGGTAGAGAGACCCAGTACTTC
>TRBV2|TRBD2|TRBJ2-7|NA
CASSRTSGRYEQYF
TGTGCCAGCAGCCGGACTAGCGGGAGATACGAGCAGTACTTC
>TRBV5-6|NA|TRBJ1-4|NA
CASSFRRTNEKLFF
TGTGCCAGCAGCTTTCGTCGGACTAATGAAAAACTGTTTTTT
>TRBV2|TRBD2|TRBJ2-7|NA
CACRGLAAPYEQYF
TGTGCCTGCAGAGGACTAGCGGCCCCCTACGAGCAGTACTTC
>TRBV4-3|TRBD2|TRBJ2-3|NA
CASSQELAGGSDTQYF
TGCGCCAGCAGCCAAGAACTAGCGGGGGGGTCCGATACGCAGTATTTT
>TRBV12-5|NA|TRBJ2-1|many
CASGLSYNEQFF
TGTGCTAGTGGTTTGAGTTACAATGAGCAGTTCTTC
>TRBV19|NA|TRBJ1-5|NA
CASSIGGEQPQHF
TGTGCCAGTAGTATCGGGGGGGAACAGCCCCAGCATTTT
>TRBV12-5|TRBD2|TRBJ2-1|few
CASGLPTSGGTFAYNEQFF
TGTGCTAGTGGTTTGCCCACTAGCGGGGGGACCTTTGCTTACAATGAGCAGTTCTTC
>TRBV29-1|TRBD1|TRBJ1-2|many
CSVEGPRRQGRGYTF
TGCAGCGTTGAAGGCCCAAGACGACAGGGGAGGGGCTACACCTTC
>TRBV2|NA|TRBJ1-6|NA
CASSTQGSNSPLHF
TGTGCCAGCAGTACGCAGGGTAGTAATTCACCCCTCCACTTT
>TRBV5-1|NA|TRBJ2-1|once
CASSLARGTFNNEQFF
TGCGCCAGCAGCTTGGCCAGGGGCACTTTTAACAATGAGCAGTTCTTC
>TRBV5-1|NA|TRBJ2-3|many
CASSLEQSSTDTQYF
TGCGCCAGCAGCTTGGAACAGAGTAGCACAGATACGCAGTATTTT
>TRBV10-3|NA|TRBJ2-7|NA
CARGYRYEQYF
TGTGCCCGAGGATACCGCTACGAGCAGTACTTC
>TRBV6-1|NA|TRBJ2-3|many
CASSHPVRDRRTDTQYF
TGTGCCAGCAGCCATCCCGTCCGGGACCGCCGCACAGATACGCAGTATTTT
>TRBV11-2|NA|TRBJ2-4|many
CASSLGSGADANIQYF
TGTGCCAGCAGCTTAGGTTCAGGGGCGGACGCAAACATTCAGTACTTC
>TRBV5-4|NA|TRBJ2-1|NA
CASSFGSVRGGLYNEQFF
TGTGCCAGCAGCTTTGGGAGTGTCAGGGGGGGCCTCTACAATGAGCAGTTCTTC
>TRBV9|TRBD1|TRBJ1-1|once
CASSRTGAVEAFF
TGTGCCAGCAGCCGGACAGGCGCCGTTGAAGCTTTCTTT
>TRBV2|NA|TRBJ2-1|many
CASLGRYNEQFF
TGTGCCAGCCTCGGGAGATACAATGAGCAGTTCTTC
>TRBV19|TRBD1|TRBJ1-2|few
CASSGTGLGGYTF
TGTGCCAGTAGTGGGACAGGGCTGGGTGGCTACACCTTC
>TRBV2|NA|TRBJ2-1|many
CASSEILGGPVEQFF
TGTGCCAGCAGTGAAATCCTCGGGGGCCCGGTTGAGCAGTTCTTC
>TRBV7-9|NA|TRBJ2-3|NA
CASLGGRGDTQYF
TGTGCCAGCCTGGGGGGCCGGGGAGATACGCAGTATTTT
>TRBV24-1|TRBD1|TRBJ2-3|NA
CATSDPRQGPSSDTQYF
TGTGCCACCAGTGACCCCCGACAGGGCCCCTCGTCGGATACGCAGTATTTT
>TRBV11-1|TRBD2|TRBJ2-1|NA
CASSFGLAGGPTLDNEQFF
TGTGCCAGCAGCTTCGGACTAGCGGGGGGGCCGACACTCGACAATGAGCAGTTCTTC
>TRBV10-3|NA|TRBJ2-7|NA
CAIRPPISYEQYF
TGTGCCATCAGGCCGCCGATCTCCTACGAGCAGTACTTC
>TRBV7-2|NA|TRBJ2-2|many
CASSLGAGELFF
TGTGCCAGCAGCTTAGGGGCGGGGGAGCTGTTTTTT
>TRBV4-3|NA|TRBJ2-7|many
CASSQEGGGLVYEQYF
TGCGCCAGCAGCCAAGAGGGCGGGGGCCTTGTCTACGAGCAGTACTTC
>TRBV6-1|NA|TRBJ2-7|many
CASSEWADEQYF
TGTGCCAGCAGTGAATGGGCAGACGAGCAGTACTTC
>TRBV7-9|NA|TRBJ1-3|many
CASSLGVNTIYF
TGTGCCAGCAGCCTAGGGGTAAACACCATATATTTT
>TRBV20-1|TRBD1|TRBJ1-5|NA
CSARAGGVSNQPQHF
TGCAGTGCTAGAGCAGGGGGCGTGAGCAATCAGCCCCAGCATTTT
>TRBV2|NA|TRBJ1-3|few
CASIGLDSGNTIYF
TGTGCCAGCATTGGACTGGACTCTGGAAACACCATATATTTT
>TRBV20-1|NA|TRBJ2-2|NA
CSAPPVAAYTGELFF
TGCAGTGCCCCACCGGTAGCGGCTTACACCGGGGAGCTGTTTTTT
>TRBV11-2|NA|TRBJ2-5|NA
CASSLEQGRETQYF
TGTGCCAGCAGCTTAGAACAGGGAAGAGAGACCCAGTACTTC
>TRBV10-1|NA|TRBJ1-6|NA
CASSGSPYNSPLHF
TGCGCCAGCAGTGGAAGCCCCTATAATTCACCCCTCCACTTT
>TRBV7-2|TRBD2|TRBJ2-7|NA
CASSRGLAYEQYF
TGTGCCAGCAGTCGTGGACTAGCCTACGAGCAGTACTTC
>TRBV11-1|TRBD2|TRBJ2-7|NA
CASSFLSTGLAGGAYYEQYF
TGTGCCAGCAGCTTTCTTTCCACCGGACTAGCGGGAGGCGCTTACTACGAGCAGTACTTC
>TRBV19|TRBD1|TRBJ1-5|many
CASRKDRQGAPGQPQHF
TGTGCCAGTAGAAAAGATCGTCAGGGGGCGCCGGGTCAGCCCCAGCATTTT
>TRBV5-1|TRBD2|TRBJ2-1|many
CASSLGGLPLDEQFF
TGCGCCAGCAGCTTGGGGGGACTACCACTGGATGAGCAGTTCTTC